The following is a T cell receptor (beta chain) sequence with its context. Germline V gene lookup returns CDR1 LGHNA and CDR2 YNFKEQ. The CDR3 is made up of 14 amino acids. Trimming cost V 3 bases and J 4 bases; bases outside gene matches: 4. The source of the sample is a study of blood T cell repertoires in COVID-19. In the study overall: The samples span acute and convalescent COVID-19 from the United States, Italy and Spain. From T cells, B-cell-depleted T cells, or PBMCs came the material, which was cDNA or gDNA.

In the authors' workflow: The authors estimated nucleated cell counts from reference gene primer amplification. Assay: immunoSEQ multiplex PCR; the TCRdb copy retains only in-frame clones and omits some. V, J and clone size are those of that table, while D and trimming were read from the DNA. The data show some 250,000 clones, about 79% seen once. Material for sequencing was peripheral blood. The receptor was isolated from a woman of 80 years or more with acute or convalescent COVID-19. The chain joins TRBV4-2 to TRBJ2-5; 8 bases match TRBD2. Here the CDR3 DNA reads TGTGCCAGCAGCCAGGCGGGGGGATTAGAGACCCAGTACTTC. Encoded protein: CASSQAGGLETQYF.